Shown below are 5 T cell receptor beta chains from a single sample sequenced in a study of shared clonotypes between healthy human individuals. Only in-frame clones appear in the TCRdb table, and some are missing; sequencing was by immunoSEQ multiplex PCR. The top ten hold 9.5% to 15% of the sample, which has about 490,000 clones, 81% seen once. Sequenced material: PBMCs. Receptors originate from a woman aged 35 to 49 in good health. Some clones in this sample may be carry-over from other donors' samples.

Comments on this clone: One junction end disagrees with the germline gene, perhaps due to a read error. The rearrangement uses TRBV11-2 and TRBJ1-1; D is ambiguous. The germline gives CDR1 SGHAT, CDR2 FQNNGV. The length of the CDR3 is 15 residues. CDR3 amino acids: CASSLGGRINTEAFF. The CDR3, as DNA: TGTGCCAGCAGTTTAGGTGGGAGGATTAACACTGAAGCTTTCTTT. Together with reference TRBV11-2 and TRBJ1-1, the CDR3 gives the full variable domain: EAGVAQSPRYKIIEKRQSVAFWCNPISGHATLYWYQQILGQGPKLLIQFQNNGVVDDSQLPKDRFSAERLKGVDSTLKIQPAKLEDSAVYLCASSLGGRINTEAFFGQGTRLTVV.

The chain uses TRBV5-1 and TRBJ1-2, with D possibly being TRBD1 (6 bases). The CDR3 length is 13 residues. CDR1 SGHRS and CDR2 YFSETQ come from the germline V gene. The V and J ends lost 0 bases and 7 bases respectively, with 10 bases between them. CDR3 nucleotide sequence: TGCGCCAGCAGCTTGGCAGGGGCAGGTGGCTACACCTTC. Translating it yields CASSLAGAGGYTF.

In the case of this clone: Given a far larger clone just one base away, this is likely a sequencing read error. J is TRBJ1-5 and V is TRBV7-2; D call uncertain. The V gene's germline CDR1 is SGHTA and CDR2 FQGNSA. The germline V and J ends were trimmed by 0 bases and 6 bases, with 6 bases remaining between them. The CDR3 has 13 residues. The chain's CDR3 is CASSLARSQPQHF. In nucleotides, the CDR3 is TGTGCCAGCAGCTTAGCCCGAAGTCAGCCCCAGCATTTT.

This chain connects TRBV27 to TRBJ2-1, with 7 bases matching TRBD2. J was trimmed by 0 bases and V by 5 bases; bases with no gene match: 1. The CDR3 has 14 amino acids. Germline V gene data show CDR1 as MNHEY and CDR2 as SMNVEV (reference sequence). The CDR3 DNA reads as TGTGCCAGCAGTCTAGCGGACTCCTACAATGAGCAGTTCTTC. It specifies CASSLADSYNEQFF.

This clone appeared once. The chain is built from TRBV7-9 and TRBJ1-1; D might be TRBD1 (5 bases). CDR3 length equals 15 residues. Looked up from germline, CDR1 is SEHNR and CDR2 is FQNEAQ (reference sequence). The germline V and J ends were trimmed by 8 bases and 0 bases, with 16 bases remaining between them. The CDR3 spells CASLPKDNLNTEAFF. CDR3 in DNA: TGTGCCAGCCTCCCTAAGGACAACCTGAACACTGAAGCTTTCTTT.